The present T cell receptor beta chain was sequenced within a study of Ad26.COV2.S vaccination and SARS-CoV-2 variants. Findings of the study overall: Greater spike-specific TCR breadth was seen in vaccine recipients than in placebo recipients. Total T cell responses, in the TCR breadth and depth analyses, may have been underestimated.

Treatment meaning: some 20 received Ad26.COV2.S at low or high dose, single or two shots; about 5 received placebo; per-sample allocation not given. Collection of samples fell on day 63 after the first vaccine or placebo injection. An adult aged 18-55 years in Boston served as the donor. A remark on this clone: Its antigen remains unidentified.

Generated by immunoSEQ multiplex PCR, the TCRdb table keeps only in-frame clones and is missing some. The sample has hundreds of thousands of clones, around 89% seen once. CDR1 and CDR2 from the germline V gene are MNHEY and SMNVEV (reference sequence). The CDR3 has 14 amino acids. J lost 9 bases, V lost 6 bases, and 8 bases had no gene match. Sequences were derived from peripheral blood, sampled in a trial of Ad26.COV2.S vaccine versus placebo. The TCR comes from a person between 18 and 59 years old who received the Ad26.COV2.S COVID-19 vaccine or a placebo. The rearrangement links TRBV27 to TRBJ1-6, with 7 bases lining up with TRBD1. CDR3 in DNA: TGTGCCAGCAGATTGACAGGGTCCGTTTCACCCCTCCACTTT. Its translation: CASRLTGSVSPLHF.